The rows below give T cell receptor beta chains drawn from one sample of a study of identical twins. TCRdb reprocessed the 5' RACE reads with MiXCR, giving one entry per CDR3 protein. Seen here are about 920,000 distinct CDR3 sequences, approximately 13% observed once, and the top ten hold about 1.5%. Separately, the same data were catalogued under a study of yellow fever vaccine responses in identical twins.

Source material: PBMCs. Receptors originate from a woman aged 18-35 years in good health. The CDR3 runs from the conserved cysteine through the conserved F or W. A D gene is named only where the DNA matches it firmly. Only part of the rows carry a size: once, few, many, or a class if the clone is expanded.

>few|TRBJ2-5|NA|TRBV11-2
CASSLDKQETQYF
TGTGCCAGCAGCTTAGATAAGCAAGAGACCCAGTACTTC
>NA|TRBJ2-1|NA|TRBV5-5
CASSFRVEGNEQFF
TGTGCCAGCAGTTTCCGGGTGGAGGGAAATGAGCAGTTCTTC
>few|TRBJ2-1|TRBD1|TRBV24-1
CATSDPGQGDLFF
TGTGCCACCAGTGATCCAGGACAGGGGGATTTGTTCTTC
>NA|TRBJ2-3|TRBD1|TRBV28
CASSAGTGEADTQYF
TGTGCCAGCAGTGCTGGGACAGGGGAGGCAGATACGCAGTATTTT
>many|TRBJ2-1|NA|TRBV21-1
CASSKRQGSPNEQFF
TGTGCCAGCAGCAAACGACAGGGGAGCCCAAATGAGCAGTTCTTC
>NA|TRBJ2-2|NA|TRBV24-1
CATSGTTVNTGELFF
TGTGCCACCAGTGGGACGACGGTGAACACCGGGGAGCTGTTTTTT
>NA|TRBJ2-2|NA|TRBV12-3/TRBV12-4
CASSEQTLITGELFF
TGTGCCAGCAGTGAACAGACCCTAATAACCGGGGAGCTGTTTTTT
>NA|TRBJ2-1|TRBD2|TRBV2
CASSEASGNEQFF
TGTGCCAGCAGTGAGGCTAGCGGCAATGAGCAGTTCTTC
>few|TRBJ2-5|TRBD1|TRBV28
CASSLWGGSQGAQYF
TGTGCCAGCAGTTTATGGGGCGGGTCCCAGGGGGCCCAGTACTTC
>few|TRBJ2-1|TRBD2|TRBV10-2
CASRSLAEFNEQFF
TGCGCCAGCAGAAGTCTAGCGGAGTTCAATGAGCAGTTCTTC
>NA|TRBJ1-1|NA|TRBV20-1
CSALTEAFF
TGCAGTGCTCTCACTGAAGCTTTCTTT
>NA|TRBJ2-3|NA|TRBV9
CASSVEAAASTDTQYF
TGTGCCAGCAGCGTAGAGGCAGCCGCTAGCACAGATACGCAGTATTTT
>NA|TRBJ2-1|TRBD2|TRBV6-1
CACRKIAGVNEQFF
TGTGCCTGCCGGAAGATAGCGGGAGTTAATGAGCAGTTCTTC
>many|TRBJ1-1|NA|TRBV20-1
CSAKLAGGNTEAFF
TGCAGTGCTAAACTGGCGGGGGGGAACACTGAAGCTTTCTTT
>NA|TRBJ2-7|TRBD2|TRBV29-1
CSVRPGLGRYEQYF
TGCAGCGTGAGACCGGGACTAGGTCGGTACGAGCAGTACTTC
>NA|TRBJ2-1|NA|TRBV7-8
CASSSGVQSSYNEQFF
TGTGCCAGCAGCTCCGGTGTCCAAAGCTCCTACAATGAGCAGTTCTTC
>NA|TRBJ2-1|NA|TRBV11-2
CASSSILNEQFF
TGTGCCAGCAGCTCTATCCTCAATGAGCAGTTCTTC
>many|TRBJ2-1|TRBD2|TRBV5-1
CASSLGASGRPSNEQFF
TGCGCCAGCAGCTTGGGGGCTAGCGGGAGGCCGTCCAATGAGCAGTTCTTC
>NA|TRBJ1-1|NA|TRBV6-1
CASRQGKNTEAFF
TGTGCCAGCAGACAGGGAAAGAACACTGAAGCTTTCTTT
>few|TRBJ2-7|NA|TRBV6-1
CASMQGPGDEQYF
TGTGCCAGCATGCAGGGGCCCGGGGACGAGCAGTACTTC
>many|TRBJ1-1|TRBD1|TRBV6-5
CASSWGQGDMNTEAFF
TGTGCCAGCAGTTGGGGACAGGGTGACATGAACACTGAAGCTTTCTTT
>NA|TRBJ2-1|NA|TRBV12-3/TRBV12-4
CASRPNTGISYNEQFF
TGTGCCAGCAGACCGAACACAGGAATCTCCTACAATGAGCAGTTCTTC
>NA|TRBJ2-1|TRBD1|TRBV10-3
CAISVTGTGGSNEQFF
TGTGCCATCAGCGTAACCGGGACAGGGGGTTCGAATGAGCAGTTCTTC
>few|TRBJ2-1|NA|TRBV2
CASSVQGRSYNEQFF
TGTGCCAGCAGTGTACAGGGCCGCTCCTACAATGAGCAGTTCTTC
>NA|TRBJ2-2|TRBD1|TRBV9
CASSVHDRGVAGELFF
TGTGCCAGCAGCGTACACGACAGGGGGGTCGCCGGGGAGCTGTTTTTT
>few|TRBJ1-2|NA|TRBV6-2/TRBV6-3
CANPGIYGAPYGYTF
TGTGCCAACCCCGGCATATACGGGGCTCCCTATGGCTACACCTTC
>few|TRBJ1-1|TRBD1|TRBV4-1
CASSQTGRVTEAFF
TGCGCCAGCAGCCAGACAGGGAGGGTCACTGAAGCTTTCTTT
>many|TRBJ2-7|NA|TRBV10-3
CAISVDDYEQYF
TGTGCCATCAGCGTGGATGACTACGAGCAGTACTTC
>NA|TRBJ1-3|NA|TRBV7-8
CASSLVRPIRGQPSGNTIYF
TGTGCCAGCAGCTTAGTCCGTCCGATTCGGGGGCAGCCATCCGGAAACACCATATATTTT
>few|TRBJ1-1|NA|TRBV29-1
CSAGPRLNTEAFF
TGCAGCGCCGGTCCCCGATTGAACACTGAAGCTTTCTTT
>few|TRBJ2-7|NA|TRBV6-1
CASSEQPSYEQYF
TGTGCCAGCAGTGAACAGCCCTCCTACGAGCAGTACTTC
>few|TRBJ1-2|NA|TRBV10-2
CASSEGLGSGYTF
TGCGCCAGCAGTGAAGGGTTAGGGAGTGGCTACACCTTC
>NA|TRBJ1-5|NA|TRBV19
CASSIAGSNQPQHF
TGTGCCAGTAGTATAGCGGGGTCAAATCAGCCCCAGCATTTT
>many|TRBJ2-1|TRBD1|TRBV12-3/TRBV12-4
CASSPRGTGGVRQFF
TGTGCCAGCAGTCCCCGTGGGACAGGAGGGGTGAGGCAGTTCTTC
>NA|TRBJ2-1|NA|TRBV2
CASSEIPHPSGEQFF
TGTGCCAGCAGTGAAATTCCCCACCCCTCAGGGGAGCAGTTCTTC
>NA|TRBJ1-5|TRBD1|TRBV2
CASSEAYRGGNQPQHF
TGTGCCAGCAGTGAAGCGTACAGGGGGGGCAATCAGCCCCAGCATTTT
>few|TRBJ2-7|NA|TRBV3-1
CASSQDQVVVDEQYF
TGTGCCAGCAGCCAAGATCAGGTCGTCGTCGACGAGCAGTACTTC
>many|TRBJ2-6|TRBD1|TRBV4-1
CASSQAGTVHSGANVLTF
TGCGCCAGCAGCCAAGCCGGGACAGTACACTCTGGGGCCAACGTCCTGACTTTC
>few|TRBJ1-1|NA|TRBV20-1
CSARDSLKGLGDTEAFF
TGCAGTGCTAGAGATAGCTTAAAGGGGTTGGGGGACACTGAAGCTTTCTTT
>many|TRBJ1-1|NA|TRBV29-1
CSVGPNTEAFF
TGCAGCGTTGGTCCTAACACTGAAGCTTTCTTT
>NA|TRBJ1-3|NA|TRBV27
CASSSGGPSGNTIYF
TGTGCCAGCAGCTCTGGGGGGCCCTCTGGAAACACCATATATTTT
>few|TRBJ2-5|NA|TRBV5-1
CASRRGPPFGETQYF
TGCGCCAGCAGGAGGGGTCCCCCTTTTGGGGAGACCCAGTACTTC
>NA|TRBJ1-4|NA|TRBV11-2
CASSPIGGEKLFF
TGTGCCAGCAGCCCTATAGGGGGGGAAAAACTGTTTTTT
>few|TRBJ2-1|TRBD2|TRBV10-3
CAISETLTSGYNEQFF
TGTGCCATCAGTGAGACCCTCACTAGCGGTTACAATGAGCAGTTCTTC
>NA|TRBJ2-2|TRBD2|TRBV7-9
CASSPVLAGNTGELFF
TGTGCCAGCAGCCCCGTTTTAGCGGGGAACACCGGGGAGCTGTTTTTT
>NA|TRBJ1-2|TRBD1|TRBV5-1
CASSGRTGIGYGYTF
TGCGCCAGCAGCGGCCGGACAGGGATAGGCTATGGCTACACCTTC
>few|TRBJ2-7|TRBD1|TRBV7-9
CASSSTGIRPYEQYF
TGTGCCAGCAGCTCGACAGGGATCCGTCCCTACGAGCAGTACTTC
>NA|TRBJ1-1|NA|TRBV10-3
CAIRRQENTEAFF
TGTGCCATCAGAAGACAGGAGAACACTGAAGCTTTCTTT
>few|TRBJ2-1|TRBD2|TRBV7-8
CASSLPSGGAVYNEQFF
TGTGCCAGCAGCTTACCCTCCGGGGGGGCTGTCTACAATGAGCAGTTCTTC
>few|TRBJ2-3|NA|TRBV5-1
CASSIPGSTDTQYF
TGCGCCAGCAGCATACCAGGGAGCACAGATACGCAGTATTTT